This T cell receptor (beta chain) was documented in a study of blood T cell repertoires in COVID-19. On the study more broadly: Samples taken during acute and convalescent COVID-19 were collected in the United States, Italy and Spain. Sources were T cells, B-cell-depleted T cells, or PBMCs; the material itself was cDNA or gDNA.

Seattle patient enrollment occurred during active infection, with longitudinal follow-up thereafter. This clone was counted only a few times. In the original workflow: Reference gene primers were amplified, and this amplification served to estimate nucleated cell counts. TCRdb keeps only in-frame clones here, not all; method: immunoSEQ multiplex PCR. The V and J calls and clone size were taken over from that table, and D and trimming were inferred from the DNA. In the table there are about 89,000 clones, 78% of which are singletons. This CDR3 comprises 14 residues. Per germline, CDR1 SGHRS and CDR2 YFSETQ. J lost 5 bases, V lost 7 bases, and 7 bases had no gene match.

Sequencing used peripheral blood. This TCR derives from a man in his 70s with COVID-19, enrolled during active disease. The chain links TRBV5-1 to TRBJ2-2; 8 bases are shared with TRBD2. CDR3: CASGSGDGTGELFF. The CDR3 bases are TGCGCCAGCGGTAGCGGGGACGGGACCGGGGAGCTGTTTTTT. The variable domain in full, with the rest retrieved from reference TRBV5-1 and TRBJ2-2, is KAGVTQTPRYLIKTRGQQVTLSCSPISGHRSVSWYQQTPGQGLQFLFEYFSETQRNKGNFPGRFSGRQFSNSRSEMNVSTLELGDSALYLCASGSGDGTGELFFGEGSRLTVL.